This T cell receptor (beta chain) was identified in a study of T cell clones after liver transplantation. Looking at the study overall: Apart from a few HCV-positive recipients, transplants were for non-autoimmune, non-viral reasons. Blood was drawn pre-transplant, before withdrawal, and after full or failed withdrawal.

Remarks on this clone: Its antigen is unidentified.

Germline V lookup: CDR1 MNHEY, CDR2 SMNVEV (reference sequence). This CDR3 is built from 14 residues. V was trimmed by 4 bases and J by 4 bases, leaving 13 bases between them. Whole-study findings and limits: The donor-reactive repertoire was only partly measurable in a couple of subjects, lacking donor cells. Conclusions were preliminary, with small, heterogeneous patient groups.

The method was immunoSEQ multiplex PCR; TCRdb's version includes in-frame clones alone and lacks a portion of them. Counted here are under 7,000 clones, 60% to 75% occurring once; the ten biggest clones make up roughly 28%. This TCR derives from a human donor who received a liver transplant. This specimen consisted of CD8+ T cells from blood, obtained before liver transplant. V is TRBV27 and J is TRBJ2-5; D is undetermined. The CDR3 region is CASSSSWGRETQYF. The CDR3 DNA sequence: TGTGCCAGCAGTTCATCGTGGGGTCGAGAGACCCAGTACTTC.